These T cell receptor beta chains were read from a single sample in a study of cytomegalovirus exposure and HLA in healthy donors. Data came from immunoSEQ multiplex PCR; TCRdb stores just in-frame clones and leaves some out. The sample contains about 170,000 clones, about 75% of which appear only once. Sequenced: PBMCs. These TCRs come from a female donor in good health and CMV-seronegative. Each CDR3 is given with its conserved first and last residue. D genes are given only for firm matches. The size entry is marked missing in some rows and otherwise reads once, few, many or a size class.

v_gene	j_gene	abundance	d_gene	CDR3aa	CDR3nt
TRBV7-3	TRBJ2-1	once	.	CASSLGLPNEQFF	TGTGCCAGCAGCCTTGGACTGCCGAATGAGCAGTTCTTC
TRBV5-1	TRBJ2-3	.	TRBD2	CASSLGAGGRTDTQYF	TGCGCCAGCAGCTTGGGGGCGGGGGGCCGGACAGATACGCAGTATTTT
TRBV19	TRBJ1-1	.	.	CASSISMNTEAFF	TGTGCCAGTAGTATAAGCATGAACACTGAAGCTTTCTTT
TRBV9	TRBJ2-7	once	.	CASSVENQDILDEQYF	TGTGCCAGCAGCGTAGAAAACCAGGACATCCTCGACGAGCAGTACTTC
TRBV7-9	TRBJ1-2	.	.	CASSLEPVLYGYTF	TGTGCCAGCAGCTTAGAGCCGGTCCTCTATGGCTACACCTTC
TRBV4-1	TRBJ2-7	.	TRBD1	CASSLLPGQGDHEQYF	TGCGCCAGCAGCTTACTCCCGGGACAGGGTGACCACGAGCAGTACTTC
TRBV7-3	TRBJ2-1	few	TRBD1	CASSLGQTYNEQFF	TGTGCCAGCAGCTTGGGACAGACCTACAATGAGCAGTTCTTC
TRBV15	TRBJ1-1	few	TRBD1	CATSRGQGNPEAFF	TGTGCCACCAGCAGAGGACAGGGGAACCCTGAAGCTTTCTTT
TRBV29-1	TRBJ2-1	.	TRBD2	CSGGQGLAGTYNEQFF	TGCAGCGGCGGCCAGGGACTAGCGGGGACCTACAATGAGCAGTTCTTC
TRBV30	TRBJ1-5	once	.	CAWSSPALQPQHF	TGTGCCTGGAGCTCGCCTGCGCTACAGCCCCAGCATTTT
TRBV6-1	TRBJ2-5	.	.	CASRRRGSGTQYF	TGTGCCAGCAGGCGGAGGGGCTCGGGGACCCAGTACTTC
TRBV21-1	TRBJ1-5	.	.	CASSKRGTNRGPPQSQHF	TGTGCCAGCAGCAAAAGGGGGACTAACAGGGGGCCCCCGCAGTCCCAGCATTTT